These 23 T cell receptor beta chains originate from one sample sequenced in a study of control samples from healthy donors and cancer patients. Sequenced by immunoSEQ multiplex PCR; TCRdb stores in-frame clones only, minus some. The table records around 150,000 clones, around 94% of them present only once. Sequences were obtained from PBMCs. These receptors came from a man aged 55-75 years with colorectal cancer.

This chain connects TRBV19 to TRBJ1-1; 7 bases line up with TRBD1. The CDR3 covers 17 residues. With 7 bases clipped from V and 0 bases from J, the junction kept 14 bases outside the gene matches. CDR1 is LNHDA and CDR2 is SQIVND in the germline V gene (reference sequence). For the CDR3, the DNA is TGTGCCAGTACCTCGGGACAGCCAATACTCATGAACACTGAAGCTTTCTTT. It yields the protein CASTSGQPILMNTEAFF.

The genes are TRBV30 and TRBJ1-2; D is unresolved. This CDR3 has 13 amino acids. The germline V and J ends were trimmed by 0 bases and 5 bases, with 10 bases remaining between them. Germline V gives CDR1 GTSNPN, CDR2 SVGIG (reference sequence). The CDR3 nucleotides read TGTGCCTGGAGTGTACCACCGGAATATGGCTACACCTTC. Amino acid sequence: CAWSVPPEYGYTF.

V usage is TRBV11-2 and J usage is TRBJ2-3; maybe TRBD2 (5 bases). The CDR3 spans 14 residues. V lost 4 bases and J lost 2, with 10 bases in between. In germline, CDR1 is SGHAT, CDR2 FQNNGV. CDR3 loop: CASSYDYLTDTQYF. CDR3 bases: TGTGCCAGCAGCTATGACTACCTCACAGATACGCAGTATTTT.

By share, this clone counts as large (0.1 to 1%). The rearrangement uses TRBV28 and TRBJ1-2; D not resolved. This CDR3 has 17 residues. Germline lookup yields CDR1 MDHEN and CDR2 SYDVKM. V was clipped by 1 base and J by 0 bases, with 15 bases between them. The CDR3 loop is CASSLFLQDLPNYGYTF. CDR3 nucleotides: TGTGCCAGCAGTTTATTTCTCCAGGACCTACCTAACTATGGCTACACCTTC.

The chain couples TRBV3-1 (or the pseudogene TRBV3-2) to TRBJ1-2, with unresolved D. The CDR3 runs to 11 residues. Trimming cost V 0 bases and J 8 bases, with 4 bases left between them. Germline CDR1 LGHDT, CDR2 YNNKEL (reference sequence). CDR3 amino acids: CASSQDWGYTF. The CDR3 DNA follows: TGTGCCAGCAGCCAAGATTGGGGCTACACCTTC.

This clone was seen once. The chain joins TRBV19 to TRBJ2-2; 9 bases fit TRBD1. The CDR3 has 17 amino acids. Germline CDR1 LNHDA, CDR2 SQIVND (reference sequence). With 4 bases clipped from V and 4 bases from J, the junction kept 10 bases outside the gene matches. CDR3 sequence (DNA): TGTGCCAGTAGTAGATATGGACAGGGGAGTAGCACCGGGGAGCTGTTTTTT. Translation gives CASSRYGQGSSTGELFF.

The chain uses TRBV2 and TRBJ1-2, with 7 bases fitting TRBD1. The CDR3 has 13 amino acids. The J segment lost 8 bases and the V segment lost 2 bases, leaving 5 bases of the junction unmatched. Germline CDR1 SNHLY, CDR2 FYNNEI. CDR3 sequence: CASSEQGEWGYTF. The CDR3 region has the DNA TGTGCCAGCAGTGAACAGGGGGAGTGGGGCTACACCTTC.

CDR3: CAIGQGARTGELFF. DNA for the CDR3: TGTGCCATCGGACAGGGGGCTAGGACCGGGGAGCTGTTTTTT. The chain uses TRBV10-3 and TRBJ2-2; TRBD1 agrees at 11 bases. The CDR3 loop spans 14 amino acids. Germline loops: CDR1 ENHRY, CDR2 SYGVKD. The junction had 4 bases not matched to a gene; V was cut back by 8 bases and J by 5 bases.

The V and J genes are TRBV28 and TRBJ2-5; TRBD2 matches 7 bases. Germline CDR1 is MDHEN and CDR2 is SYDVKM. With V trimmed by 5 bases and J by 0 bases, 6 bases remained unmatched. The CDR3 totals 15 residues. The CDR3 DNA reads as TGTGCCAGCAGTCGACTAGCCTGGTACCAAGAGACCCAGTACTTC. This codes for CASSRLAWYQETQYF.

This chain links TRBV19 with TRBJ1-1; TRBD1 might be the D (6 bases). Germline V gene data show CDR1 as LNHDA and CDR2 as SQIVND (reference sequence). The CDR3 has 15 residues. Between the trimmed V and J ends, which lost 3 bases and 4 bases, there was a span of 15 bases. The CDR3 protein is CASSIRGGGGTEAFF. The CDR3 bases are TGTGCCAGTAGTATTAGGGGCGGAGGGGGCACTGAAGCTTTCTTT.

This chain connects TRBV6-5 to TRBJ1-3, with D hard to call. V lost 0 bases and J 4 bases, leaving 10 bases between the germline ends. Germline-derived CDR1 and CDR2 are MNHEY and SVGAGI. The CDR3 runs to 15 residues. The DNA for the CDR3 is TGTGCCAGCAGTTACTCACGTCTGCCCGGAAACACCATATATTTT. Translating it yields CASSYSRLPGNTIYF.

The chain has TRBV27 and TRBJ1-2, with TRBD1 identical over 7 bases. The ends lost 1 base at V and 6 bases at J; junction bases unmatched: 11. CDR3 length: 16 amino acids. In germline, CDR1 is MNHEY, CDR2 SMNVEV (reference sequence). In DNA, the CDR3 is TGTGCCAGCAGTTTATTGGGGGGTGGGCAGGGGGATGGCTACACCTTC. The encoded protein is CASSLLGGGQGDGYTF.

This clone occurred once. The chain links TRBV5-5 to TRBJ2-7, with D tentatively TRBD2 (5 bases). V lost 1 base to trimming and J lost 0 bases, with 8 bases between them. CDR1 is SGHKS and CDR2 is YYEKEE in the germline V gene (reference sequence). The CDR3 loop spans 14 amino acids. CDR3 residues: CASSLMGSSYEQYF. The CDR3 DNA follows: TGTGCCAGCAGCTTGATGGGGAGCTCCTACGAGCAGTACTTC.

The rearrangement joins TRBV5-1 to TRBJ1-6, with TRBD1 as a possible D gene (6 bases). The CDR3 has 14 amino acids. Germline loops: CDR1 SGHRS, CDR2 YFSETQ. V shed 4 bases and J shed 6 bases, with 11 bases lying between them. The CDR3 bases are TGCGCCAGCAGCACGGGACAAACTAATTCACCCCTCCACTTT. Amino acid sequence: CASSTGQTNSPLHF.

The CDR3 is CASSQVDTGANYGYTF. The DNA for the CDR3 is TGCGCCAGCAGCCAAGTGGATACAGGGGCTAACTATGGCTACACCTTC. The chain couples TRBV4-1 to TRBJ1-2; 7 bases fit TRBD1. CDR1 MGHRA and CDR2 YSYEKL come from the germline V gene. The junction had 5 bases not matched to a gene; V was cut back by 1 base and J by 0 bases. The CDR3 length is 16 residues.

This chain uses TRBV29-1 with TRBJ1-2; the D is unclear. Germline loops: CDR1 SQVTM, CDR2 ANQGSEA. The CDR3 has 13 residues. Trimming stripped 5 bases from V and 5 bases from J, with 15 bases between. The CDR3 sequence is CSVQSSTEYGYTF. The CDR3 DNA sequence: TGCAGCGTTCAGAGCTCGACTGAATATGGCTACACCTTC.

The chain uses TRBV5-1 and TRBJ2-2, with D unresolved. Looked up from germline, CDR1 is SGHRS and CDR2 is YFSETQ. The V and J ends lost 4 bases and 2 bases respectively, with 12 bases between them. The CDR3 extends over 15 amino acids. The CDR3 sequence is CASSPVAVNTGELFF. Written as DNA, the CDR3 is TGCGCCAGCAGCCCGGTCGCCGTAAACACCGGGGAGCTGTTTTTT.

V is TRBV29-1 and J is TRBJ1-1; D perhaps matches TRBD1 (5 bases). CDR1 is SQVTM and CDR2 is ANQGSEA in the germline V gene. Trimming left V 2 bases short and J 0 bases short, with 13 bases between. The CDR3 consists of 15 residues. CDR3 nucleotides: TGCAGCGTTGAATCTGCAGGGAACATGAACACTGAAGCTTTCTTT. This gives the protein CSVESAGNMNTEAFF.

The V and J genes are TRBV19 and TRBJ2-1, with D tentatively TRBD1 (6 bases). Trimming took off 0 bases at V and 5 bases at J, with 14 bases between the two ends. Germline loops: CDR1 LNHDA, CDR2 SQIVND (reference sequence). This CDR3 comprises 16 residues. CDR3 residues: CASSIDSRGLNNEQFF. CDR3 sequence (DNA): TGTGCCAGTAGTATAGATAGCAGGGGTCTTAACAATGAGCAGTTCTTC.

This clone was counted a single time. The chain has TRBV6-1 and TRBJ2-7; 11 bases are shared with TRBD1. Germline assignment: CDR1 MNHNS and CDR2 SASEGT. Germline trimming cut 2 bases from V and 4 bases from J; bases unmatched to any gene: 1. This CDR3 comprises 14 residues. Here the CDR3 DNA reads TGTGCCAGCAGTGAAAGGGACAGGGGGTACGAGCAGTACTTC. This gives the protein CASSERDRGYEQYF.

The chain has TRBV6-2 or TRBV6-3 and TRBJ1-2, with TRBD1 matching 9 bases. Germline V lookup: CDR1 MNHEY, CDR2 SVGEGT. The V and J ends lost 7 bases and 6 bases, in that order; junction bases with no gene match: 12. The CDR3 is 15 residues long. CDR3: CASTPGQGGLDGYTF. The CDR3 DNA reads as TGTGCCAGCACCCCGGGACAGGGAGGGCTTGATGGCTACACCTTC.

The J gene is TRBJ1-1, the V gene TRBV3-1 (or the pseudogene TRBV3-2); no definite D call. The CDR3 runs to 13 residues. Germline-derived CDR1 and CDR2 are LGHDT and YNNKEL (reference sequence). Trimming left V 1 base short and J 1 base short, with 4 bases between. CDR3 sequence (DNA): TGTGCCAGCAGCCAAGTTCAGAACACTGAAGCTTTCTTT. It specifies CASSQVQNTEAFF.

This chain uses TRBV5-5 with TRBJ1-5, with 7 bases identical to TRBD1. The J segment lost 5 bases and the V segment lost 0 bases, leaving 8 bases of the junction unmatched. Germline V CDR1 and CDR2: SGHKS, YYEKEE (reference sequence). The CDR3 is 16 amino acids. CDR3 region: CASSLGPGGSDQPQHF. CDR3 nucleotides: TGTGCCAGCAGCTTGGGCCCAGGGGGATCCGATCAGCCCCAGCATTTT. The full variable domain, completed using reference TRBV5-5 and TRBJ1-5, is DAGVTQSPTHLIKTRGQQVTLRCSPISGHKSVSWYQQVLGQGPQFIFQYYEKEERGRGNFPDRFSARQFPNYSSELNVNALLLGDSALYLCASSLGPGGSDQPQHFGDGTRLSIL.